This T cell receptor beta chain was captured in a study of identical twins. In its sample, this clonotype was seen many times. TCRdb redid the calling of the 5' RACE reads with MiXCR, one entry per CDR3 protein. Of just under 650,000 distinct CDR3 sequences listed, just over 7% are singletons. This CDR3 is 15 amino acids long. The V gene's germline CDR1 is MNHEY and CDR2 SMNVEV (reference sequence). V lost 5 bases and J 9 bases, leaving 20 bases between the germline ends. The same data also went into a second study, on yellow fever vaccine responses in identical twins.

Material: PBMCs. The V call is TRBV27, the J call TRBJ2-1; D possibly corresponds to TRBD2 (5 bases). The clonotype comes from a young woman in good health. Written as DNA, the CDR3 is TGTGCCAGCAGTCCGAGCCTTCCACTAGTCATTGAGCAGTTCTTC. It yields the protein CASSPSLPLVIEQFF.